What follows are 4 T cell receptor beta chains derived from one specimen sequenced in a study of Graves' ophthalmopathy and Graves' hyperthyroidism. Scientists amplified the TCR beta CDR3 regions from RNA transcripts. An opening RT-PCR round employed HTBI primers and preceded a second-round multiplex PCR. TCRdb used MiXCR to reprocess the multiplex PCR reads, holding one entry per CDR3 protein. Among about 480,000 distinct CDR3 sequences, 13% to 15% were seen once, and the ten largest hold about 9.4%. What was sequenced was blood. The receptors come from a woman in her twenties or thirties with Graves' ophthalmopathy.

In this sample, this clonotype turned up many times. This chain joins TRBV13 and TRBJ1-5; the D is unclear. With 5 bases removed from V and 7 bases from J, the gap between germline ends came to 12 bases. CDR3 length: 13 residues. CDR1 and CDR2 (germline): PRHDT, FYEKMQ (reference sequence). CDR3 DNA sequence: TGTGCCAGCAGCGCGGGCGGCAGACAGCCCCAGCATTTT. It yields the protein CASSAGGRQPQHF.

At least ten counts were recorded for this clonotype. The chain has TRBV5-1 and TRBJ2-5; possibly TRBD2 for D (5 bases). This CDR3 comprises 15 residues. V gave up 2 bases and J gave up 5 bases, with 16 bases separating them. The germline CDR1 and CDR2 sequences are SGHRS and YFSETQ. CDR3 loop: CASSLNTRSVETQYF. The CDR3 DNA reads TGCGCCAGCAGCTTAAATACTAGGTCGGTGGAGACCCAGTACTTC.

This clonotype was recorded at least ten times. This chain connects TRBV20-1 to TRBJ2-7; weak D call: TRBD2 (6 bases). The CDR3 is made up of 18 amino acids. Germline assignment: CDR1 DFQATT and CDR2 SNEGSKA (reference sequence). V lost 0 bases, J lost 3 bases, and 24 bases lay in between. The DNA for the CDR3 is TGCAGTGCTAGAGAACGGTTTTCTCGGGGACTTACCAGCTACGAGCAGTACTTC. Encoded protein: CSARERFSRGLTSYEQYF.

This clonotype has a count of ten or more. The chain links TRBV6-5 to TRBJ2-7, with 9 bases fitting TRBD2. Germline V gene data show CDR1 as MNHEY and CDR2 as SVGAGI. J gave up 6 bases and V 2 bases, and 5 bases lay outside the gene matches. The CDR3 sequence is 14 residues long. CDR3 nucleotides: TGTGCCAGCAGTTACAGGCCTAGCGGGATCGAGCAGTACTTC. Amino acid sequence: CASSYRPSGIEQYF.